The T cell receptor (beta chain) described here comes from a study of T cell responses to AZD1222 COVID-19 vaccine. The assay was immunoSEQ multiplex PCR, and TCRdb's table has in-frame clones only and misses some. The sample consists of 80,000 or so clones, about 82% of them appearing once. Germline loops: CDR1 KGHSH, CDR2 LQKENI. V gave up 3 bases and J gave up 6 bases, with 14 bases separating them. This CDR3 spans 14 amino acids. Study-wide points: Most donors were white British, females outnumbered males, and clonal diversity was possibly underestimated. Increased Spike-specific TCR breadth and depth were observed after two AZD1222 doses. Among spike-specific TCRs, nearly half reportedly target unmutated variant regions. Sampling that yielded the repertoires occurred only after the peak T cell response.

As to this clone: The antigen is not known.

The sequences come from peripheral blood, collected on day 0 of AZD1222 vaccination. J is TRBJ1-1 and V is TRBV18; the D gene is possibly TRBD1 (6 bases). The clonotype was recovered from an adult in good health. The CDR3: CASSPEAGGSEAFF. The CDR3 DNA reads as TGTGCCAGCTCACCGGAGGCGGGGGGCTCTGAAGCTTTCTTT.